This T cell receptor (beta chain) was retrieved from a study of T cells after yellow fever vaccination. Study background: With SMART-Seq v4 Ultra Low Input, the fractions containing low cell numbers were prepared.

A single record per CDR3 protein comes from TCRdb applying MiXCR to the 5' RACE reads. The sample has some 170,000 distinct CDR3 sequences, 7% to 10% seen once; the top ten hold about a third. Of note for this clonotype: What it binds is not known.

Study-wide findings and caveats: A secondary response was less intense yet reached its peak sooner, at day 5 versus 15. A large majority of primary-vaccination clones showed up again after the booster (around 95% CD4, 75% to 90% CD8).

V gave up 4 bases and J gave up 8 bases, with 9 bases separating them. CDR3 length equals 13 residues. CDR1 is MGHDK, CDR2 SYGVNS, per germline. The chain combines TRBV25-1 with TRBJ1-6; D gene ambiguous. The sequenced sample was CD8+ T cells sorted from PBMCs, obtained 45 days after the yellow fever booster vaccination. The receptor comes from a man between 18 and 29 years old who received the YFV17D yellow fever vaccine. CDR3 loop: CASSAQDYSPLHF. The CDR3 DNA reads as TGTGCCAGCAGTGCTCAGGACTATTCACCCCTCCACTTT.